This entry lists 21 T cell receptor beta chains sequenced from one sample in a study of cytomegalovirus exposure and HLA in healthy donors. Researchers ran the PCR with 60 Vbeta and 13 Jbeta primers. Only in-frame clones appear in the TCRdb table, and some are missing; sequencing was by immunoSEQ multiplex PCR. The top ten hold around 13% of the sample, which has 100,000 to 150,000 clones, 77% seen once. The specimen was PBMCs. These receptors were obtained from a woman aged 40 to 55 in good health and CMV-seropositive.

The chain carries TRBV5-1 and TRBJ2-1; D may be TRBD2 (6 bases). The V gene lost 2 bases and the J gene lost 2 bases, with 11 bases spanning the gap. The length of the CDR3 is 15 residues. CDR1 and CDR2 from the germline V gene are SGHRS and YFSETQ. CDR3 sequence (DNA): TGCGCCAGCAGCTTACAGACTAGGCCCTACAATGAGCAGTTCTTC. Protein sequence: CASSLQTRPYNEQFF.

The V call is TRBV6-4, the J call TRBJ2-3; D unclear. This CDR3 spans 15 amino acids. V lost 0 bases and J lost 4, with 11 bases in between. CDR1 is MRHNA and CDR2 is SNTAGT in the germline V gene. The CDR3 sequence: CASSDSFSSSDTQYF. The CDR3 nucleotides are TGTGCCAGCAGTGACTCGTTTAGCAGTTCAGATACGCAGTATTTT.

The genes are TRBV6-5 and TRBJ1-1; D is uncertain. Germline-derived CDR1 and CDR2 are MNHEY and SVGAGI. Trimming pared 6 bases from V and 9 bases from J, leaving 14 bases between. The length of the CDR3 is 12 residues. The CDR3 sequence: CASRPDGRKAFF. DNA of the CDR3: TGTGCCAGCAGACCCGACGGGAGGAAAGCTTTCTTT.

Regarding this clone: Other DNA sequences in this sample translate to the same CDR3. This chain connects TRBV13 to TRBJ2-2; 8 bases are a match to TRBD2. Germline CDR1 reads PRHDT; CDR2 reads FYEKMQ (reference sequence). The J segment lost 7 bases and the V segment lost 5 bases, leaving 3 bases of the junction unmatched. CDR3 size: 13 residues. Here the CDR3 DNA reads TGTGCCAGCAGCCCGGGGGGGTTCGGGGAGCTGTTTTTT. This encodes CASSPGGFGELFF.

The CDR3 DNA reads TGCGCCAGCAGCTTGTGGGACTTGCGCTCTGGGGCCAACGTCCTGACTTTC. This translates into CASSLWDLRSGANVLTF. The chain employs TRBV5-1 and TRBJ2-6; a possible D gene is TRBD2 (6 bases). Trimming shortened V by 1 base and J by 0 bases, and 11 bases separated the two germline ends. Germline V gives CDR1 SGHRS, CDR2 YFSETQ. This CDR3 contains 17 residues. Variable domain in full (rest from reference TRBV5-1 and TRBJ2-6): KAGVTQTPRYLIKTRGQQVTLSCSPISGHRSVSWYQQTPGQGLQFLFEYFSETQRNKGNFPGRFSGRQFSNSRSEMNVSTLELGDSALYLCASSLWDLRSGANVLTFGAGSRLTVL.

The chain has TRBV27 and TRBJ1-1; TRBD1 might be the D (5 bases). V lost 5 bases and J 1 base, leaving 8 bases between the germline ends. The germline V gene encodes CDR1 MNHEY and CDR2 SMNVEV (reference sequence). CDR3 length equals 13 residues. The DNA for the CDR3 is TGTGCCAGCAGTCCCAGGGAGAACACTGAAGCTTTCTTT. This translates into CASSPRENTEAFF.

This rearrangement joins TRBV7-9 to TRBJ2-5; 10 bases are shared with TRBD1. The J segment lost 5 bases and the V segment lost 5 bases, leaving 5 bases of the junction unmatched. The CDR3 sequence is 14 residues long. Per germline, CDR1 SEHNR and CDR2 FQNEAQ (reference sequence). DNA of the CDR3: TGTGCCAGCAGCGTGGGACAGGGGAGGGAGACCCAGTACTTC. It yields the protein CASSVGQGRETQYF. Variable domain in full (rest from reference TRBV7-9 and TRBJ2-5): DTGVSQNPRHKITKRGQNVTFRCDPISEHNRLYWYRQTLGQGPEFLTYFQNEAQLEKSRLLSDRFSAERPKGSFSTLEIQRTEQGDSAMYLCASSVGQGRETQYFGPGTRLLVL.

The chain links TRBV7-9 to TRBJ2-5; 7 nucleotides agree with TRBD1. The J call may not be correct, given that the DNA end is closer to TRBJ2-7. This CDR3 is built from 17 residues. Germline CDR1 is SEHNR and CDR2 is FQNEAQ (reference sequence). CDR3 residues: CASSPAPGQTIYVEQYF. DNA of the CDR3: TGTGCCAGCAGCCCTGCACCGGGACAGACCATCTACGTCGAGCAGTACTTC.

The V call is TRBV4-1, the J call TRBJ2-2; TRBD2 might be the D (5 bases). The CDR3 runs to 16 residues. V lost 1 base and J lost 0, with 9 bases in between. Per the germline V gene, CDR1 is MGHRA and CDR2 is YSYEKL. The CDR3 nucleotides are TGCGCCAGCAGCCAAGCTGGCGGGTCGAACACCGGGGAGCTGTTTTTT. Translated, it gives CASSQAGGSNTGELFF.

This clone was recorded only once. The genes are TRBV4-1 and TRBJ2-7; 10 bases align to TRBD2. Trimming at V came to 3 bases and at J to 4 bases, leaving 3 bases not matched to a gene. The germline V gene has CDR1 MGHRA and CDR2 YSYEKL. The CDR3 length is 14 residues. Here the CDR3 reads CASSQSTSGYEQYF. Here the CDR3 DNA reads TGCGCCAGCAGCCAGTCGACTAGCGGGTACGAGCAGTACTTC.

This chain links TRBV7-2 with TRBJ2-1, with D perhaps matching TRBD2 (5 bases). Germline-derived CDR1 and CDR2 are SGHTA and FQGNSA. The CDR3 is 14 residues long. Trimming shortened V by 8 bases and J by 4 bases, and 15 bases separated the two germline ends. This CDR3 is CASRPAGLYNEQFF. Written as DNA, the CDR3 is TGTGCCAGCCGACCCGCAGGACTTTACAATGAGCAGTTCTTC.

The chain joins TRBV6-1 to TRBJ2-5; the match to TRBD2 covers 11 bases. The germline V gene encodes CDR1 MNHNS and CDR2 SASEGT. V gave up 6 bases and J gave up 5 bases; unmatched junction bases: 8. The CDR3 spans 15 residues. DNA of the CDR3: TGTGCCAGCAGCAACCCACTAGCGGGAGTGGAGACCCAGTACTTC. This translates into CASSNPLAGVETQYF.

The CDR3 loop is CASSPTGGSGANVLTF. The CDR3 DNA sequence: TGTGCCAGTAGTCCAACAGGGGGGTCTGGGGCCAACGTCCTGACTTTC. The chain couples TRBV19 to TRBJ2-6, with 8 bases lining up with TRBD1. Germline CDR1 LNHDA, CDR2 SQIVND (reference sequence). The CDR3 totals 16 residues. With 5 bases clipped from V and 1 base from J, the junction kept 4 bases outside the gene matches.

This sequence joins TRBV27 and TRBJ2-4; no definite D call. The V and J ends lost 8 bases and 3 bases respectively, with 11 bases between them. Germline loops: CDR1 MNHEY, CDR2 SMNVEV (reference sequence). The CDR3 is 13 residues long. The CDR3 bases are TGTGCCAGCGATGGGCCAGTCAAAAACATTCAGTACTTC. Translated: CASDGPVKNIQYF.

The chain carries TRBV9 and TRBJ2-4; 7 bases map to TRBD1. The germline CDR1 and CDR2 sequences are SGDLS and YYNGEE. Unmatched junction bases numbered 6, after V lost 0 bases and J lost 6 bases. The CDR3 has 15 amino acids. CDR3 in amino acids: CASSVGGQPANIQYF. The CDR3, as DNA: TGTGCCAGCAGCGTAGGGGGACAGCCAGCAAACATTCAGTACTTC.

V usage is TRBV6-1 and J usage is TRBJ2-2, with a tentative D call TRBD2 (6 bases). The CDR3 is 15 amino acids. V shed 1 base and J shed 0 bases, with 6 bases lying between them. Germline V gene sequence: CDR1 MNHNS, CDR2 SASEGT. Here the CDR3 reads CASSEGLANTGELFF. DNA of the CDR3: TGTGCCAGCAGTGAAGGACTAGCGAACACCGGGGAGCTGTTTTTT.

J is TRBJ2-7 and V is TRBV4-1; 7 bases fit TRBD2. CDR1 and CDR2 (germline): MGHRA, YSYEKL. V was pared by 1 base and J by 1 base, with 1 base of the junction left unmatched. CDR3 length equals 14 residues. The CDR3, as DNA: TGCGCCAGCAGCCAAGCTAGCGGATCCTACGAGCAGTACTTC. Translating gives CASSQASGSYEQYF.

V is TRBV28 and J is TRBJ2-7; 8 bases match TRBD1. Germline loops: CDR1 MDHEN, CDR2 SYDVKM. CDR3 length: 16 amino acids. Germline trimming cut 6 bases from V and 4 bases from J; bases unmatched to any gene: 14. The CDR3 loop is CASSWDRRVLGYEQYF. CDR3 in DNA: TGTGCCAGCAGCTGGGACAGGAGGGTCCTCGGGTACGAGCAGTACTTC.

This clone was observed once. This chain joins TRBV14 and TRBJ2-1; 7 bases are a match to TRBD2. V shed 4 bases, J shed 4 bases, and the junction held 10 bases outside the gene matches. This CDR3 spans 16 amino acids. CDR1 SGHDN and CDR2 FVKESK come from the germline V gene. The CDR3 nucleotides are TGTGCCAGCAGCCCCCGCGGTAGCGGGTATTACAATGAGCAGTTCTTC. Its protein is CASSPRGSGYYNEQFF.

Only one count was recorded for this clone. J is TRBJ2-7 and V is TRBV28; D not resolved. CDR1 and CDR2 from the germline V gene are MDHEN and SYDVKM. The CDR3 contains 12 residues. V was trimmed by 2 bases and J by 3 bases, leaving 5 bases between them. This CDR3 is CASSLLNYEQYF. CDR3 bases: TGTGCCAGCAGTTTACTTAACTACGAGCAGTACTTC.

This sequence joins TRBV2 and TRBJ2-1; D is ambiguous. This CDR3 is 14 amino acids long. From germline, CDR1 is SNHLY and CDR2 FYNNEI. V was shortened by 3 bases and J by 7 bases, with 13 bases between the two germline ends. The CDR3 region has the DNA TGTGCCAGCAGTGATTCGCAGGTTAGAAATGAGCAGTTCTTC. Its protein product is CASSDSQVRNEQFF.